This T cell receptor beta chain was recovered during a study of CD8+CD57+ T cells in acquired aplastic anemia. The CDR3 has 13 residues. Trimming took 5 bases from V and 2 from J, leaving 10 bases between them. Germline V CDR1 and CDR2: SEHNR, FQNEAQ (reference sequence). Sequencing involved patients with CD8+CD57+ cell expansion previously shown by flow cytometry. This clonotype was seen a handful of times. The TCR beta profiling, which covered VDJ combination and CDR3 sequence, was carried out using genomic DNA as the template. TCRdb recomputed calls from the reads with MiXCR, one row per CDR3 protein. Of 160,000 or so distinct CDR3 sequences listed, 71% are singletons.

The V call is TRBV7-9, the J call TRBJ2-7, with TRBD1 as a possible D gene (6 bases). This receptor was taken from a human donor with aplastic anemia. Sequenced input: sorted CD4+, CD8+, or CD8+CD57+ T cells (not recorded which) from PBMCs. The CDR3: CASSLRGAYEQYF. The CDR3 nucleotides read TGTGCCAGCAGCCTCAGGGGAGCCTACGAGCAGTACTTC.